Listed here are 22 T cell receptor beta chains from one sample, sequenced in a study of T cell changes during pregnancy in multiple sclerosis. Only in-frame clones appear in the TCRdb table, and some are missing; sequencing was by immunoSEQ multiplex PCR. This sample has fewer than 25,000 clones, with 70% to 90% found just once. Sample: CD4+ T cells from peripheral blood mononuclear cells, taken in the second trimester of pregnancy. All receptors come from a female donor in good health, enrolled as a control in a pregnancy study.

The CDR3 bases are TGTGCCAGCAGCCCGGGACTAGCGGGAGGGGGATACAATGAGCAGTTCTTC. Protein product: CASSPGLAGGGYNEQFF. The chain combines TRBV9 with TRBJ2-1; 16 bases are a match to TRBD2. CDR1 is SGDLS, CDR2 YYNGEE, per germline. The CDR3 contains 17 residues. Germline trimming cut 4 bases from V and 4 bases from J; bases unmatched to any gene: 5. Looking up the rest from reference TRBV9 and TRBJ2-1 gives the full variable domain: DSGVTQTPKHLITATGQRVTLRCSPRSGDLSVYWYQQSLDQGLQFLIQYYNGEERAKGNILERFSAQQFPDLHSELNLSSLELGDSALYFCASSPGLAGGGYNEQFFGPGTRLTVL.

The count of this clone is one. The chain uses TRBV5-1 and TRBJ2-2; TRBD2 agrees at 9 bases. Germline V gene sequence: CDR1 SGHRS, CDR2 YFSETQ. V lost 0 bases, J lost 5 bases, and 11 bases stayed unmatched. The CDR3 spans 18 residues. For the CDR3, the DNA is TGCGCCAGCAGCTTGGGCTGGGGTAGCGGGAGTATTACCGGGGAGCTGTTTTTT. This sequence encodes CASSLGWGSGSITGELFF.

This sequence joins TRBV30 and TRBJ2-5, with 12 nucleotides matching TRBD2. V shed 2 bases, J shed 3 bases, and the junction held 7 bases outside the gene matches. CDR1 is GTSNPN and CDR2 is SVGIG in the germline V gene (reference sequence). The CDR3 length is 16 residues. CDR3 nucleotide sequence: TGTGCCTGGAGTCTAGCGGGAGGGCCAGGTGAAGAGACCCAGTACTTC. This gives the protein CAWSLAGGPGEETQYF.

The chain combines TRBV9 with TRBJ2-2, with TRBD1 matching 9 bases. Germline loops: CDR1 SGDLS, CDR2 YYNGEE. This CDR3 contains 15 residues. V lost 3 bases, J lost 6 bases, and 6 bases stayed unmatched. CDR3 nucleotides: TGTGCCAGCAGCGCGTGGGACAGGGCGGCCGGGGAGCTGTTTTTT. Amino acids: CASSAWDRAAGELFF. Together with reference TRBV9 and TRBJ2-2, the CDR3 gives the full variable domain: DSGVTQTPKHLITATGQRVTLRCSPRSGDLSVYWYQQSLDQGLQFLIQYYNGEERAKGNILERFSAQQFPDLHSELNLSSLELGDSALYFCASSAWDRAAGELFFGEGSRLTVL.

The rearrangement uses TRBV6-6 and TRBJ1-2; a weak D match, TRBD1 (6 bases). V gave up 5 bases and J gave up 7 bases, with 20 bases separating them. Germline V gene lookup returns CDR1 MNHNY and CDR2 SVGAGI (reference sequence). CDR3 length: 15 residues. CDR3 protein: CASSTTTGLEGGYTF. The CDR3 bases are TGTGCCAGCAGTACGACAACAGGGTTGGAAGGTGGCTACACCTTC.

The chain links TRBV9 to TRBJ2-1; TRBD2 agrees at 10 bases. Germline CDR1 and CDR2: SGDLS and YYNGEE. V was pared by 4 bases and J by 6 bases, with 7 bases of the junction left unmatched. CDR3 length equals 15 residues. The CDR3: CASSPGTSVVNEQFF. The DNA of the CDR3 is TGTGCCAGCAGCCCAGGGACTAGCGTAGTCAATGAGCAGTTCTTC.

The chain carries TRBV11-2 and TRBJ2-1; no reliable D call. Germline lookup yields CDR1 SGHAT and CDR2 FQNNGV. The CDR3 length is 13 residues. V lost 0 bases and J lost 6, with 6 bases in between. The DNA of the CDR3 is TGTGCCAGCAGCTTAGAGGAGTCCAATGAGCAGTTCTTC. It codes for CASSLEESNEQFF.

A single count supports this clone. J is TRBJ2-1 and V is TRBV21-1; the table gives TRBD2 as D, unverified against the DNA. TRBV21-1 is a pseudogene segment. This CDR3 has 12 amino acids. CDR3 protein: CARRLAGDEQFF. In DNA, the CDR3 is TGTGCCAGAAGGCTAGCGGGAGATGAGCAGTTCTTC.

The V call is TRBV6-1, the J call TRBJ1-5; D might be TRBD1 (5 bases). In germline, CDR1 is MNHNS, CDR2 SASEGT. The CDR3 runs to 14 residues. Between the trimmed V and J ends, which lost 4 bases and 3 bases, there was a span of 10 bases. CDR3 bases: TGTGCCAGCAGTGTCCAGGGTATCAATCAGCCCCAGCATTTT. This codes for CASSVQGINQPQHF.

This chain links TRBV5-5 with TRBJ1-1; 8 bases are a match to TRBD1. Trimming at V came to 4 bases and at J to 9 bases, leaving 8 bases not matched to a gene. CDR1 SGHKS and CDR2 YYEKEE come from the germline V gene (reference sequence). This CDR3 is built from 13 residues. The CDR3 region is CASSLDRGFQAFF. CDR3 bases: TGTGCCAGCAGCCTCGACAGGGGTTTTCAAGCTTTCTTT.

The chain joins TRBV29-1 to TRBJ2-1; TRBD1 is a possible D gene (5 bases). V dropped 6 bases and J dropped 1 base, with 10 bases sitting between them. Germline assignment: CDR1 SQVTM and CDR2 ANQGSEA. The CDR3 runs to 13 residues. The CDR3 spells CSVQTGSYNEQFF. In DNA form, the CDR3 reads TGCAGCGTCCAAACAGGTTCCTACAATGAGCAGTTCTTC.

The chain uses TRBV2 and TRBJ1-3; D possibly corresponds to TRBD1 (5 bases). The germline CDR1 and CDR2 sequences are SNHLY and FYNNEI. Trimming pared 5 bases from V and 0 bases from J, leaving 11 bases between. The CDR3 runs 15 residues. CDR3 nucleotides: TGTGCCAGCAGTAGGGGCCTTAGCTCTGGAAACACCATATATTTT. This encodes CASSRGLSSGNTIYF.

This clone has only a few counts. The chain combines TRBV9 with TRBJ2-2; 7 bases are shared with TRBD2. CDR3 length equals 16 residues. With 2 bases clipped from V and 0 bases from J, the junction kept 4 bases outside the gene matches. The V gene's germline CDR1 is SGDLS and CDR2 YYNGEE. The CDR3 nucleotides are TGTGCCAGCAGCGTTACTAGCGACCCGAACACCGGGGAGCTGTTTTTT. This gives the protein CASSVTSDPNTGELFF.

CDR3 loop: CASSQVGPYGYTF. CDR3 coding DNA: TGTGCCAGCAGCCAAGTCGGTCCCTATGGCTACACCTTC. The chain employs TRBV14 and TRBJ1-2; D gene ambiguous. The CDR3 sequence is 13 residues long. Germline V lookup: CDR1 SGHDN, CDR2 FVKESK. V lost 1 base to trimming and J lost 4 bases, with 7 bases between them. The complete variable domain, with remaining parts taken from reference TRBV14 and TRBJ1-2, reads EAGVTQFPSHSVIEKGQTVTLRCDPISGHDNLYWYRRVMGKEIKFLLHFVKESKQDESGMPNNRFLAERTGGTYSTLKVQPAELEDSGVYFCASSQVGPYGYTFGSGTRLTVV.

The chain employs TRBV5-1 and TRBJ1-1, with a possible D match to TRBD1 (6 bases). V lost 2 bases to trimming and J lost 2 bases, with 10 bases between them. The CDR3 runs 14 residues. Germline CDR1 SGHRS, CDR2 YFSETQ. The chain's CDR3 is CASSFGGRNTEAFF. The CDR3 region has the DNA TGCGCCAGCAGCTTTGGGGGCAGAAACACTGAAGCTTTCTTT.

The gene calls are TRBV19 and TRBJ1-2; D remains unclear. V lost 4 bases, J lost 3 bases, and 12 bases lay in between. The CDR3 covers 14 residues. CDR1 is LNHDA and CDR2 is SQIVND in the germline V gene (reference sequence). The CDR3 sequence is CASSTESYYYGYTF. CDR3 coding DNA: TGTGCCAGTAGTACCGAGAGTTATTACTATGGCTACACCTTC.

J is TRBJ2-7 and V is TRBV2; 11 positions agree with TRBD1. The CDR3 extends over 16 amino acids. CDR1 is SNHLY, CDR2 FYNNEI, per germline. Trimming took 6 bases from V and 5 from J; bases not matched to a gene: 12. CDR3 sequence (DNA): TGTGCCAGCAGCGCCGGGACAGGGGGAAAGACCAACGAGCAGTACTTC. Amino acid sequence: CASSAGTGGKTNEQYF.

This chain connects TRBV25-1 to TRBJ2-7, with D maybe TRBD1 (6 bases). The length of the CDR3 is 15 residues. Germline V CDR1 and CDR2: MGHDK, SYGVNS. Trimming took off 5 bases at V and 2 bases at J, with 16 bases between the two ends. The CDR3: CASSTGKAKPYEQYF. CDR3 in DNA: TGTGCCAGCAGTACAGGGAAGGCTAAGCCCTACGAGCAGTACTTC.

The CDR3 DNA follows: TGCGCCAGCAGCCGGAGCGGGAGCTCCTACGAGCAGTACTTC. It is translated as CASSRSGSSYEQYF. This chain links TRBV5-1 with TRBJ2-7, with TRBD2 identical over 8 bases. V trimming: 4 bases; J trimming: 0 bases; junction bases outside the gene matches: 3. There are 14 residues in the CDR3. CDR1 is SGHRS, CDR2 YFSETQ, per germline.

A remark on this clone: The CDR3 carries no conserved terminal phenylalanine or tryptophan, so it likely arises from a read error. It is unclear where the CDR3 begins or ends on the DNA, so no DNA is shown, and the CDR3 is as TCRdb lists it. The chain couples TRBV21-1 to TRBJ2-7; the table assigns TRBD1, which was not confirmed against the DNA. TRBV21-1 is designated a pseudogene. The CDR3 is 9 residues long, ends included. This chain's CDR3 is CASSRPWGP.

The genes are TRBV5-1 and TRBJ2-1; 9 bases match TRBD2. CDR3 length: 15 amino acids. Trimming took 0 bases from V and 5 from J; bases not matched to a gene: 3. The germline V gene has CDR1 SGHRS and CDR2 YFSETQ. The CDR3 protein is CASSLETSGNNEQFF. The CDR3 region has the DNA TGCGCCAGCAGCTTGGAGACTAGCGGTAACAATGAGCAGTTCTTC.

The V call is TRBV18, the J call TRBJ2-7; the match to TRBD2 covers 10 bases. Trimming removed 1 base from V and 5 bases from J; junction bases left unmatched: 8. The CDR3 runs 16 residues. The V gene's germline CDR1 is KGHSH and CDR2 LQKENI. Here the CDR3 DNA reads TGTGCCAGCTCACCACTCGGGCTAGCGGGAGCCCACGAGCAGTACTTC. It specifies CASSPLGLAGAHEQYF. Together with reference TRBV18 and TRBJ2-7, the CDR3 gives the full variable domain: NAGVMQNPRHLVRRRGQEARLRCSPMKGHSHVYWYRQLPEEGLKFMVYLQKENIIDESGMPKERFSAEFPKEGPSILRIQQVVRGDSAAYFCASSPLGLAGAHEQYFGPGTRLTVT.